These 19 T cell receptor beta chains share one sample of origin, sequenced in a study of T cells in localized non-small cell lung cancer. Using immunoSEQ multiplex PCR, the repertoire was profiled, and TCRdb retains in-frame clones only, with some absent. The sample carries approximately 30,000 clones, 88% recorded once. Sequenced material: peripheral blood, taken before any cancer treatment. Receptors were obtained from a woman aged 35 to 70 with stage I lung adenocarcinoma.

This rearrangement joins TRBV5-4 to TRBJ1-4; D remains ambiguous. The length of the CDR3 is 15 residues. V lost 4 bases and J lost 0, with 10 bases in between. Germline CDR1 SGHNT, CDR2 YYREEE (reference sequence). DNA for the CDR3: TGTGCCAGCAGCAAGGACGGAGCAACTAATGAAAAACTGTTTTTT. Its translation is CASSKDGATNEKLFF.

V gene TRBV7-3 combines with J gene TRBJ1-4; D is perhaps TRBD1 (5 bases). In germline, CDR1 is SGHTA, CDR2 FQGTGA. V was clipped by 3 bases and J by 4 bases, with 24 bases between them. The CDR3 runs 19 residues. The DNA of the CDR3 is TGTGCCAGCAGCTTCATACGGGAGGAGGGGACCGGGGGTAATGAAAAACTGTTTTTT. Its translation is CASSFIREEGTGGNEKLFF.

The rearrangement uses TRBV19 and TRBJ1-2; D is ambiguous. V was cut by 3 bases and J by 7 bases, with 15 bases left in between. CDR3 size: 14 residues. The germline CDR1 and CDR2 sequences are LNHDA and SQIVND (reference sequence). The CDR3 region is CASSIRLKAAGYTF. DNA of the CDR3: TGTGCCAGTAGTATCAGGCTCAAGGCGGCTGGCTACACCTTC.

V and J are TRBV27 and TRBJ1-2; TRBD1 matches at 9 bases. The CDR3 sequence is 16 residues long. Trimming took 5 bases from V and 0 from J; bases not matched to a gene: 7. The germline gives CDR1 MNHEY, CDR2 SMNVEV (reference sequence). This CDR3 is CASSPLQGAANYGYTF. In nucleotides, the CDR3 is TGTGCCAGCAGTCCTTTACAGGGGGCGGCTAACTATGGCTACACCTTC.

The CDR3 sequence is CASSADRGNTEAFF. In DNA form, the CDR3 reads TGTGCCAGCAGTGCGGACAGGGGGAACACTGAAGCTTTCTTT. V and J are TRBV6-1 and TRBJ1-1, with 9 bases identical to TRBD1. CDR1 is MNHNS, CDR2 SASEGT, per germline. V was pared by 4 bases and J by 1 base, with 1 base of the junction left unmatched. This CDR3 comprises 14 residues.

This chain links TRBV5-1 with TRBJ2-3; D unresolved. CDR1 and CDR2 (germline): SGHRS, YFSETQ. The CDR3 has 14 residues. Trimming left V 2 bases short and J 1 base short, with 8 bases between. CDR3 nucleotides: TGCGCCAGCAGCTTCTCGGACGGCACAGATACGCAGTATTTT. Amino acids: CASSFSDGTDTQYF.

The genes are TRBV27 and TRBJ2-6; D is unresolved. Trimming took 3 bases from V and 0 from J, leaving 12 bases between them. Germline CDR1 reads MNHEY; CDR2 reads SMNVEV (reference sequence). There are 17 residues in the CDR3. The CDR3 loop reads CASSLVRSLSGANVLTF. The CDR3 nucleotides are TGTGCCAGCAGTTTGGTCAGGTCTCTCTCTGGGGCCAACGTCCTGACTTTC. The full variable domain, in which reference TRBV27 and TRBJ2-6 provide the parts outside the CDR3, is EAQVTQNPRYLITVTGKKLTVTCSQNMNHEYMSWYRQDPGLGLRQIYYSMNVEVTDKGDVPEGYKVSRKEKRNFPLILESPSPNQTSLYFCASSLVRSLSGANVLTFGAGSRLTVL.

The V and J genes are TRBV7-2 and TRBJ2-2; D assignment may be TRBD1 or TRBD2 (5 bases each). This CDR3 is built from 14 residues. Germline CDR1 SGHTA, CDR2 FQGNSA. Trimming took 7 bases from V and 3 from J, leaving 12 bases between them. The CDR3 loop is CASTPGLYTGELFF. The CDR3 DNA sequence: TGTGCCAGCACCCCGGGGCTGTACACCGGGGAGCTGTTTTTT.

There are a few counts of this clone. The rearrangement joins TRBV6-1 to TRBJ2-5; D not certain. CDR1 MNHNS and CDR2 SASEGT come from the germline V gene. This CDR3 is 14 amino acids long. Trimming pared 2 bases from V and 0 bases from J, leaving 7 bases between. Here the CDR3 reads CASSELAYQETQYF. CDR3 coding DNA: TGTGCCAGCAGTGAACTTGCGTACCAAGAGACCCAGTACTTC.

V is TRBV11-2 and J is TRBJ1-4; 7 bases are a match to TRBD1. Germline-derived CDR1 and CDR2 are SGHAT and FQNNGV. The ends lost 3 bases at V and 1 base at J; junction bases unmatched: 5. The CDR3 extends over 16 amino acids. The CDR3 spells CASSFTDRVTNEKLFF. CDR3 DNA: TGTGCCAGCAGCTTCACCGACAGGGTAACTAATGAAAAACTGTTTTTT.

The chain carries TRBV11-2 and TRBJ1-4, with 10 bases matching TRBD1. The germline V gene has CDR1 SGHAT and CDR2 FQNNGV. The CDR3 spans 16 residues. V lost 5 bases to trimming and J lost 8 bases; unmatched junction nucleotides: 11. As DNA, the CDR3 is TGTGCCAGCAGCGACCTCCCGGGACAGGGGACCGAAAAACTGTTTTTT. As protein: CASSDLPGQGTEKLFF.

This clone has more than one count but fewer than ten. The V call is TRBV14, the J call TRBJ1-3, with D possibly matching TRBD1 (5 bases). V was clipped by 4 bases and J by 0 bases, with 7 bases between them. Germline V CDR1 and CDR2: SGHDN, FVKESK. The CDR3 consists of 14 residues. In DNA form, the CDR3 reads TGTGCCAGCAGCCGGGGGACCTCTGGAAACACCATATATTTT. It specifies CASSRGTSGNTIYF.

This clone was seen only once. The chain joins TRBV5-1 to TRBJ1-2, with a tentative D call TRBD1 (5 bases). This CDR3 has 15 residues. Trimming removed 0 bases at V and 4 bases at J, with 13 bases between. CDR1 is SGHRS, CDR2 YFSETQ, per germline. CDR3 sequence (DNA): TGCGCCAGCAGCTTGGTGGGGGATATGGGCTATGGCTACACCTTC. This codes for CASSLVGDMGYGYTF.

The gene calls are TRBV2 and TRBJ1-1; TRBD1 might be the D (6 bases). CDR1 is SNHLY, CDR2 FYNNEI, per germline. V lost 5 bases and J lost 2, with 15 bases in between. The CDR3 totals 15 residues. CDR3 sequence (DNA): TGTGCCAGCAGTATTTGGGGGGGCGACAACACTGAAGCTTTCTTT. Translated, it gives CASSIWGGDNTEAFF.

This clone was picked up a small number of times. This sequence joins TRBV2 and TRBJ1-2; a possible D gene is TRBD1 (6 bases). This CDR3 comprises 14 residues. CDR1 is SNHLY and CDR2 is FYNNEI in the germline V gene. V was trimmed by 6 bases and J by 4 bases, leaving 15 bases between them. CDR3 amino acids: CASRLGGPVYGYTF. CDR3 bases: TGTGCCAGCAGGTTGGGGGGCCCGGTCTATGGCTACACCTTC.

The chain combines TRBV4-3 with TRBJ1-4; D is possibly TRBD1 (6 bases). The CDR3 spans 16 residues. The V end was cut by 0 bases, the J end by 7 bases, with 15 bases between. Germline CDR1 and CDR2: LGHNA and YSLEER. The chain's CDR3 is CASSQDKGVLGEKLFF. DNA for the CDR3: TGCGCCAGCAGCCAAGATAAGGGGGTTCTCGGTGAAAAACTGTTTTTT.

This sequence joins TRBV27 and TRBJ2-3; 10 bases align to TRBD2. The CDR3 consists of 15 residues. V shed 8 bases and J 2 bases; nucleotides not matched to a gene: 7. Looked up from germline, CDR1 is MNHEY and CDR2 is SMNVEV (reference sequence). CDR3 sequence: CASLSLAGVTDTQYF. CDR3 bases: TGTGCCAGCCTTTCCCTAGCGGGGGTCACAGATACGCAGTATTTT.

The V call is TRBV7-3, the J call TRBJ1-6; tentatively, D is TRBD1 (5 bases). Germline-derived CDR1 and CDR2 are SGHTA and FQGTGA. The germline V and J ends were trimmed by 6 bases and 5 bases, with 20 bases remaining between them. CDR3 length equals 17 residues. As DNA, the CDR3 is TGTGCCAGCAGTCGTCGGGGGGACGGCGGCGATAATTCACCCCTCCACTTT. Protein: CASSRRGDGGDNSPLHF.

V and J are TRBV7-3 and TRBJ1-2; maybe TRBD1 (5 bases). Trimming shortened V by 2 bases and J by 4 bases, and 11 bases separated the two germline ends. This CDR3 region has 14 residues. Looked up from germline, CDR1 is SGHTA and CDR2 is FQGTGA. The CDR3 is CASSLDGTVYGYTF. CDR3 bases: TGTGCCAGCAGCTTAGATGGGACGGTCTATGGCTACACCTTC.